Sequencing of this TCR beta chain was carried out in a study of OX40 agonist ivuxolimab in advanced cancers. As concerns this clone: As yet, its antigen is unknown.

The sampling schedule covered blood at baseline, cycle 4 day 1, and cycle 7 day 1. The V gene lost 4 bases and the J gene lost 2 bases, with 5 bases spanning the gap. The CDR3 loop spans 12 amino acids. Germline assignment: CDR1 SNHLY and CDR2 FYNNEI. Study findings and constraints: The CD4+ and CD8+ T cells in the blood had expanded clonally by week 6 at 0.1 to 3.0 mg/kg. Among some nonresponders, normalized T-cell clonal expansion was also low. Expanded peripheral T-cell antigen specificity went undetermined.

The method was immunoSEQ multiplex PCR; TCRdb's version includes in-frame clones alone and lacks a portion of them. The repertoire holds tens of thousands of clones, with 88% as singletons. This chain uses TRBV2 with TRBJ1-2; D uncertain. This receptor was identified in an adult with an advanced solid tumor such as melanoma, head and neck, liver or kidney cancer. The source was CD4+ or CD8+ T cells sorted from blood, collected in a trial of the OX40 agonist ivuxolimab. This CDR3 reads CASSGGNYGYTF. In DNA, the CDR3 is TGTGCCAGCAGTGGAGGGAACTATGGCTACACCTTC.